Below are 25 T cell receptor beta chains sequenced from a single sample in a study of blood T cell repertoires in COVID-19. Profiling relied on immunoSEQ multiplex PCR, and the TCRdb table lists in-frame clones only, not all of them. Here the sample spans 300,000 or so clones, around nine tenths being singletons. Sequencing input: peripheral blood. The source is a man in his sixties or seventies with acute or convalescent COVID-19.

The chain combines TRBV3-1 (or the pseudogene TRBV3-2) with TRBJ2-7; D call uncertain. This CDR3 comprises 13 residues. CDR1 is LGHDT, CDR2 YNNKEL, per germline (reference sequence). Trimming took off 5 bases at V and 4 bases at J, with 12 bases between the two ends. The CDR3, as DNA: TGTGCCAGCAGCGCCAGTCTCATTTACGAGCAGTACTTC. Its translation is CASSASLIYEQYF.

DNA of the CDR3: TGTGCCAGCAGCCAGGGGAGGAAAACTGAAGCTTTCTTT. Translated: CASSQGRKTEAFF. The chain employs TRBV3-1 (or the pseudogene TRBV3-2) and TRBJ1-1; D is unresolved. The CDR3 is 13 residues long. Germline V lookup: CDR1 LGHDT, CDR2 YNNKEL (reference sequence). The V end was cut by 3 bases, the J end by 5 bases, with 10 bases between.

This sequence joins TRBV5-1 and TRBJ2-1, with TRBD1 identical over 7 bases. CDR3 length: 14 amino acids. After removal of 2 bases from V and 4 bases from J, the junction contained 3 bases not matched to a gene. Germline lookup yields CDR1 SGHRS and CDR2 YFSETQ. CDR3 protein: CASSLGTVYNEQFF. The CDR3 coding sequence is TGCGCCAGCAGCTTAGGGACAGTATACAATGAGCAGTTCTTC.

V is TRBV5-6 and J is TRBJ2-2; maybe TRBD2 (5 bases). The CDR3 runs 15 residues. V was pared by 1 base and J by 6 bases, with 13 bases between. Germline CDR1 is SGHDT and CDR2 is YYEEEE. CDR3 bases: TGTGCCAGCAGCTTGCCCCCGGGGAGTCCCGGGGAGCTGTTTTTT. Its protein product is CASSLPPGSPGELFF. Together with reference TRBV5-6 and TRBJ2-2, the CDR3 gives the full variable domain: DAGVTQSPTHLIKTRGQQVTLRCSPKSGHDTVSWYQQALGQGPQFIFQYYEEEERQRGNFPDRFSGHQFPNYSSELNVNALLLGDSALYLCASSLPPGSPGELFFGEGSRLTVL.

This chain uses TRBV19 with TRBJ1-5, with a weak D call TRBD1 (5 bases). Germline CDR1 reads LNHDA; CDR2 reads SQIVND (reference sequence). V dropped 9 bases and J dropped 1 base, with 13 bases sitting between them. The CDR3 is 14 amino acids. The CDR3 DNA is TGTGCCAGCCGCCAGGGCGCGAGCAATCAGCCCCAGCATTTT. Its protein product is CASRQGASNQPQHF.

The rearrangement uses TRBV6-4 and TRBJ2-5, with D perhaps TRBD2 (7 bases). Per the germline V gene, CDR1 is MRHNA and CDR2 is SNTAGT. This CDR3 has 13 amino acids. Deletions cut 6 bases from V and 5 bases from J, with 13 bases between. DNA for the CDR3: TGTGCCAGCAGCCAGGAGGGGGGGGAGACCCAGTACTTC. Protein sequence: CASSQEGGETQYF.

The chain recombines TRBV28 with TRBJ2-1, with D unresolved. The V end lost 4 bases, the J end lost 9 bases, and 16 bases lay between the germline ends. The germline CDR1 and CDR2 sequences are MDHEN and SYDVKM. The CDR3 covers 14 residues. The CDR3 reads CASSYPWVRGEQFF. The CDR3 region has the DNA TGTGCCAGCAGTTACCCCTGGGTGCGAGGTGAGCAGTTCTTC.

This rearrangement joins TRBV9 to TRBJ2-1, with D tentatively TRBD1 (6 bases). The CDR3 runs 16 residues. The germline V and J ends were trimmed by 4 bases and 9 bases, with 23 bases remaining between them. Per the germline V gene, CDR1 is SGDLS and CDR2 is YYNGEE. CDR3 loop: CASSTRQDPSAGEQFF. In nucleotides, the CDR3 is TGTGCCAGCAGCACCCGACAGGACCCGTCGGCAGGTGAGCAGTTCTTC.

The chain uses TRBV5-1 and TRBJ2-1, with 8 bases that match TRBD2. Germline loops: CDR1 SGHRS, CDR2 YFSETQ. Trimming at V came to 4 bases and at J to 1 base, leaving 1 base not matched to a gene. This CDR3 comprises 14 residues. CDR3 sequence reads: CASSPGGSYNEQFF. The CDR3 DNA sequence: TGCGCCAGCAGCCCGGGGGGGTCCTACAATGAGCAGTTCTTC.

This rearrangement joins TRBV3-1 (or the pseudogene TRBV3-2) to TRBJ2-5; 8 nucleotides match TRBD2. Trimming removed 2 bases from V and 2 bases from J; junction bases left unmatched: 4. The CDR3 totals 15 residues. Looked up from germline, CDR1 is LGHDT and CDR2 is YNNKEL (reference sequence). The CDR3 DNA reads TGTGCCAGCAGCCAACACGGGGGGGGTCAAGAGACCCAGTACTTC. It specifies CASSQHGGGQETQYF.

The V gene is TRBV5-8, the J gene TRBJ2-4; D possibly corresponds to TRBD2 (6 bases). Germline V gene data show CDR1 as SGHTS and CDR2 as YDEGEE. The CDR3 loop spans 15 amino acids. V shed 0 bases and J shed 3 bases, with 10 bases lying between them. In DNA form, the CDR3 reads TGTGCCAGCAGCTTGGTGGGGGGTTACAAAAACATTCAGTACTTC. This encodes CASSLVGGYKNIQYF. The complete variable domain, with remaining parts taken from reference TRBV5-8 and TRBJ2-4, reads EAGVTQSPTHLIKTRGQQATLRCSPISGHTSVYWYQQALGLGLQFLLWYDEGEERNRGNFPPRFSGRQFPNYSSELNVNALELEDSALYLCASSLVGGYKNIQYFGAGTRLSVL.

This clone showed up just once. V usage is TRBV19 and J usage is TRBJ2-2; 13 bases line up with TRBD2. This CDR3 contains 17 residues. Germline loops: CDR1 LNHDA, CDR2 SQIVND (reference sequence). V lost 7 bases, J lost 4 bases, and 9 bases stayed unmatched. The CDR3: CASIRTSGSRSTGELFF. In DNA, the CDR3 is TGTGCCAGTATTAGGACTAGCGGGAGTCGGAGCACCGGGGAGCTGTTTTTT.

The chain has TRBV5-1 and TRBJ2-3; possibly TRBD1 for D (6 bases). Trimming took 1 base from V and 2 from J, leaving 14 bases between them. Germline-derived CDR1 and CDR2 are SGHRS and YFSETQ. The CDR3 sequence is 16 residues long. This CDR3 reads CASSLTGTDNTDTQYF. CDR3 nucleotide sequence: TGCGCCAGCAGCTTGACAGGGACCGATAACACAGATACGCAGTATTTT.

This chain uses TRBV28 with TRBJ2-3, with 8 bases aligning to TRBD2. The CDR3 sequence is 21 residues long. Germline lookup yields CDR1 MDHEN and CDR2 SYDVKM. With 2 bases clipped from V and 3 bases from J, the junction kept 22 bases outside the gene matches. Written as DNA, the CDR3 is TGTGCCAGCAGTTTACCGCTCGGTTTCGGTGTAGCGGGATCCTCAACAGATACGCAGTATTTT. It yields the protein CASSLPLGFGVAGSSTDTQYF.

The chain uses TRBV5-4 and TRBJ2-5, with TRBD1 identical over 10 bases. Germline values: CDR1 SGHNT, CDR2 YYREEE (reference sequence). V lost 5 bases to trimming and J lost 5 bases; unmatched junction nucleotides: 9. CDR3 size: 15 residues. CDR3 DNA: TGTGCCAGCAGTCCAGGGACAGGGGTGTATGAGACCCAGTACTTC. It codes for CASSPGTGVYETQYF.

As DNA, the CDR3 is TGTGCCAGCAGCTTAGTACGGGGTAACTATGGCTACACCTTC. Protein sequence: CASSLVRGNYGYTF. J is TRBJ1-2 and V is TRBV7-2; no clear D gene. The CDR3 spans 14 residues. Deletions cut 1 base from V and 1 base from J, with 7 bases between. Germline V gene data show CDR1 as SGHTA and CDR2 as FQGNSA. Full variable domain (rest looked up from reference TRBV7-2 and TRBJ1-2): GAGVSQSPSNKVTEKGKDVELRCDPISGHTALYWYRQSLGQGLEFLIYFQGNSAPDKSGLPSDRFSAERTGGSVSTLTIQRTQQEDSAVYLCASSLVRGNYGYTFGSGTRLTVV.

This clone was seen a handful of times. This chain's CDR3 is CATSDPYPVGQGDNEQFF. The CDR3 bases are TGTGCCACCAGTGACCCCTACCCGGTGGGGCAGGGGGACAATGAGCAGTTCTTC. The genes are TRBV24-1 and TRBJ2-1, with 7 bases that match TRBD1. The CDR3 is 18 residues long. The V gene's germline CDR1 is KGHDR and CDR2 SFDVKD. The V and J ends lost 4 bases and 5 bases, in that order; junction bases with no gene match: 16.

Points on this clone: Other DNA sequences in the sample encode the same CDR3. The chain couples TRBV13 to TRBJ1-5; D unclear. Germline V CDR1 and CDR2: PRHDT, FYEKMQ (reference sequence). The CDR3 length is 13 residues. V dropped 3 bases and J dropped 7 bases, with 10 bases sitting between them. CDR3 in amino acids: CASSLGSGQPQHF. Written as DNA, the CDR3 is TGTGCCAGCAGCTTGGGGAGCGGACAGCCCCAGCATTTT.

The genes are TRBV24-1 and TRBJ2-5, with D perhaps matching TRBD1 (5 bases). The CDR3 has 13 amino acids. Per germline, CDR1 KGHDR and CDR2 SFDVKD. The V and J ends lost 9 bases and 4 bases respectively, with 14 bases between them. The DNA for the CDR3 is TGTGCCACCGCAGAAGGGGTGGGAGAGACCCAGTACTTC. Encoded protein: CATAEGVGETQYF.

Only one count was recorded for this clone. This chain uses TRBV29-1 with TRBJ2-3, with TRBD1 matching over 11 bases. The CDR3 runs to 16 residues. Germline V lookup: CDR1 SQVTM, CDR2 ANQGSEA. Losses at the gene ends were 6 bases for V and 2 bases for J; bases not matched to a gene: 10. The CDR3 nucleotides are TGCAGCGTGACCAATAGGACAGGGGGCAACACAGATACGCAGTATTTT. Its protein product is CSVTNRTGGNTDTQYF.

The V and J genes are TRBV28 and TRBJ2-5; the D is unclear. CDR3 length equals 13 residues. Trimming removed 6 bases at V and 1 base at J, with 9 bases between. Germline CDR1 and CDR2: MDHEN and SYDVKM. Here the CDR3 reads CASSHASQETQYF. DNA of the CDR3: TGTGCCAGCAGCCACGCGAGCCAAGAGACCCAGTACTTC.

CDR3 DNA sequence: TGTGCCAGCTCAGCGGGACAGAGAAACACTGAAGCTTTCTTT. Protein product: CASSAGQRNTEAFF. V gene TRBV18 combines with J gene TRBJ1-1; 7 nucleotides agree with TRBD1. CDR1 KGHSH and CDR2 LQKENI come from the germline V gene. J was trimmed by 2 bases and V by 5 bases; bases with no gene match: 5. The CDR3 totals 14 residues.

This rearrangement joins TRBV7-2 to TRBJ1-5; a possible D gene is TRBD1 (5 bases). Germline assignment: CDR1 SGHTA and CDR2 FQGNSA. V lost 5 bases and J 4 bases, leaving 12 bases between the germline ends. This CDR3 region has 14 residues. The CDR3 sequence: CASSPRDRNQPQHF. DNA of the CDR3: TGTGCCAGCAGCCCTCGAGACAGAAATCAGCCCCAGCATTTT.

The CDR3 loop is CASSFAYVGGSTKLFF. The CDR3, as DNA: TGTGCCAGCAGTTTTGCTTATGTGGGAGGTAGTACAAAACTGTTTTTT. The V and J genes are TRBV28 and TRBJ1-4; D is ambiguous. Trimming removed 3 bases from V and 10 bases from J, with 21 bases in between. The CDR3 extends over 16 amino acids. The germline CDR1 and CDR2 sequences are MDHEN and SYDVKM.

The genes are TRBV19 and TRBJ2-7, with TRBD2 identical over 8 bases. V lost 5 bases to trimming and J lost 3 bases; unmatched junction nucleotides: 3. This CDR3 spans 13 amino acids. Germline V CDR1 and CDR2: LNHDA, SQIVND (reference sequence). The CDR3 region is CASSQREYYEQYF. As DNA, the CDR3 is TGTGCCAGTAGTCAGCGGGAGTACTACGAGCAGTACTTC.